This T cell receptor beta chain originates from a study of T cells after yellow fever vaccination. TCRdb re-called the 5' RACE reads through MiXCR, storing one row per CDR3 protein. The sample includes some 300,000 distinct CDR3 sequences, around 10% of them seen just once. This clonotype was observed many times. The sequenced sample was CD4+ T cells sorted from PBMCs, obtained 5 days after the yellow fever booster vaccination. This sequence originates from a man between 18 and 29 years old who received the YFV17D yellow fever vaccine.

DNA of the CDR3: TGTGCCAGCAGCTCCAGCGGGGTAGATACGCAGTATTTT. It yields the protein CASSSSGVDTQYF. V gene TRBV5-4 combines with J gene TRBJ2-3; 7 positions match TRBD2. The CDR3 runs to 13 residues. Germline V gene sequence: CDR1 SGHNT, CDR2 YYREEE (reference sequence). Trimming removed 3 bases from V and 5 bases from J; junction bases left unmatched: 3.